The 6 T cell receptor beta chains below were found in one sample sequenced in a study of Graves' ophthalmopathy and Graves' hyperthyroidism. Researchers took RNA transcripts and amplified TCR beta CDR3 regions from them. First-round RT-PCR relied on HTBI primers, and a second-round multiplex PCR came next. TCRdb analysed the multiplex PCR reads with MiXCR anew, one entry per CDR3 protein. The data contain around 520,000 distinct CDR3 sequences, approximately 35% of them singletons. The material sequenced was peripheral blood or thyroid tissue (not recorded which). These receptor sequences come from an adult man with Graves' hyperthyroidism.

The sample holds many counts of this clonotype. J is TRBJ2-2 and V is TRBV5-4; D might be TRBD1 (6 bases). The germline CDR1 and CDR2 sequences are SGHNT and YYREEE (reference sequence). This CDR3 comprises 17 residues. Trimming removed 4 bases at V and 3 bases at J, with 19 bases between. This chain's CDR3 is CASSRRGRGRYTGELFF. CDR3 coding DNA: TGTGCCAGCAGCCGACGGGGCAGGGGAAGGTACACCGGGGAGCTGTTTTTT.

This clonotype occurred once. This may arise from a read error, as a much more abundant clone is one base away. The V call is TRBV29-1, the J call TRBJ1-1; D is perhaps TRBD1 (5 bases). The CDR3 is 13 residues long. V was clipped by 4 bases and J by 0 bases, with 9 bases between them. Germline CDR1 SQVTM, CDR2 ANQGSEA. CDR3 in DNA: TGCAGCGTTGCTAAGGGGTTGAACACTGAAGCTTTCTTT. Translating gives CSVAKGLNTEAFF.

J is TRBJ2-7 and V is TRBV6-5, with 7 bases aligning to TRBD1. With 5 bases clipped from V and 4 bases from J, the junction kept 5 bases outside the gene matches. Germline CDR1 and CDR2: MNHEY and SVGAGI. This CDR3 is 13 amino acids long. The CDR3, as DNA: TGTGCCAGCAGTACGACAGGGCAGTACGAGCAGTACTTC. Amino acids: CASSTTGQYEQYF.

CDR3 sequence reads: CASSFGQGTNTGELFF. The DNA of the CDR3 is TGTGCCAGCAGTTTCGGACAGGGAACTAACACCGGGGAGCTGTTTTTT. This chain links TRBV12-3 or TRBV12-4 with TRBJ2-2, with 8 bases that match TRBD1. CDR3 length equals 16 residues. Trimming at V came to 3 bases and at J to 2 bases, leaving 5 bases not matched to a gene.

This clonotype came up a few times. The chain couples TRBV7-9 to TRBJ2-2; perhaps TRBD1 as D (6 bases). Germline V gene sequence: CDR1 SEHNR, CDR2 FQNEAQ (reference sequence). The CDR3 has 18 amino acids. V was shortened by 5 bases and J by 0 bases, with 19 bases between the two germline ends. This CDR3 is CASSTSPQGTPNTGELFF. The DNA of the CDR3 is TGTGCCAGCAGCACCAGCCCCCAGGGGACCCCGAACACCGGGGAGCTGTTTTTT.

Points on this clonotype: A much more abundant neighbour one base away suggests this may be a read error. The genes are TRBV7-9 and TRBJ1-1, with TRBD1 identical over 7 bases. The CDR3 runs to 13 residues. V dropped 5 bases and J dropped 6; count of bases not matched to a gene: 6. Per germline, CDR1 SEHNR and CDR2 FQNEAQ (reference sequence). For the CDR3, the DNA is TGTGCCAGCAGCAAGACAGGGAATCCTGAAGCTTTCTTT. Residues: CASSKTGNPEAFF.